These 12 T cell receptor beta chains originate from one sample sequenced in a study of Graves' ophthalmopathy and Graves' hyperthyroidism. RNA served as the template for amplifying TCR beta CDR3 regions. Following a first-round RT-PCR that used HTBI primers, a second-round multiplex PCR was carried out. Using its own MiXCR run on the multiplex PCR reads, TCRdb lists one record per CDR3 protein. Among approximately 640,000 distinct CDR3 sequences listed, over 40% were seen once. The sample comprised peripheral blood. The source of these receptors is an adult man with Graves' ophthalmopathy.

In its sample, this clonotype was seen many times. This sequence joins TRBV6-5 and TRBJ2-5, with a possible D match to TRBD1 (5 bases). CDR1 is MNHEY and CDR2 is SVGAGI in the germline V gene. V shed 0 bases and J shed 5 bases, with 16 bases lying between them. This CDR3 has 16 amino acids. The CDR3 DNA follows: TGTGCCAGCAGTTACTCCCAATGGCAGGGATGGGAGACCCAGTACTTC. This sequence encodes CASSYSQWQGWETQYF.

This chain connects TRBV12-5 to TRBJ1-5; D not resolved. This CDR3 comprises 17 residues. Trimming took off 0 bases at V and 4 bases at J, with 16 bases between the two ends. Looked up from germline, CDR1 is LGHNT and CDR2 is FRNRAP. The CDR3 is CASGLVGDGVRNQPQHF. CDR3 bases: TGTGCTAGTGGTTTGGTAGGTGACGGGGTGCGGAATCAGCCCCAGCATTTT.

The J gene is TRBJ1-1, the V gene TRBV10-3, with 9 bases that match TRBD1. V shed 11 bases and J 5 bases; nucleotides not matched to a gene: 9. The CDR3 covers 13 residues. Germline values: CDR1 ENHRY, CDR2 SYGVKD. The DNA of the CDR3 is TGTGCCGTGTTACCGGGACAGGGAACTGAAGCTTTCTTT. Its protein is CAVLPGQGTEAFF.

At least ten counts were recorded for this clonotype. The chain is built from TRBV2 and TRBJ2-7, with TRBD1 matching over 7 bases. This CDR3 spans 15 amino acids. V gave up 3 bases and J gave up 1 base; unmatched junction bases: 6. Germline CDR1 and CDR2: SNHLY and FYNNEI. This CDR3 reads CASSDDRAGSYEQYF. CDR3 sequence (DNA): TGTGCCAGCAGTGACGACAGGGCAGGGTCCTACGAGCAGTACTTC.

This clonotype was counted many times. V gene TRBV7-6 combines with J gene TRBJ1-5, with D perhaps matching TRBD1 (5 bases). V dropped 5 bases and J dropped 6 bases, with 17 bases sitting between them. CDR3 length equals 15 residues. Germline CDR1 reads SGHVS; CDR2 reads FNYEAQ. This CDR3 reads CASSAVEGSGQPQHF. The CDR3 DNA sequence: TGTGCCAGCAGCGCAGTGGAGGGGTCGGGTCAGCCCCAGCATTTT.

This clonotype was detected ten times or more. The chain recombines TRBV7-2 with TRBJ2-2; D might be TRBD1 (5 bases). V was cut by 5 bases and J by 4 bases, with 14 bases left in between. Looked up from germline, CDR1 is SGHTA and CDR2 is FQGNSA. CDR3 size: 15 residues. The CDR3 region is CASSRSRVVTGELFF. The CDR3 DNA is TGTGCCAGCAGCCGCAGCAGGGTAGTCACCGGGGAGCTGTTTTTT. Combining the CDR3 with reference TRBV7-2 and TRBJ2-2 gives the whole variable domain GAGVSQSPSNKVTEKGKDVELRCDPISGHTALYWYRQSLGQGLEFLIYFQGNSAPDKSGLPSDRFSAERTGGSVSTLTIQRTQQEDSAVYLCASSRSRVVTGELFFGEGSRLTVL.

V and J are TRBV20-1 and TRBJ1-1, with 8 bases that match TRBD1. Germline V gene data show CDR1 as DFQATT and CDR2 as SNEGSKA (reference sequence). The junction had 7 bases not matched to a gene; V was cut back by 0 bases and J by 4 bases. The CDR3 has 15 amino acids. The CDR3 region has the DNA TGCAGTGCTAGAGATCCGGGGACAGGCGGCACTGAAGCTTTCTTT. Its translation: CSARDPGTGGTEAFF.

This clonotype appeared many times. CDR3 in amino acids: CASSWTSGSHEQYF. CDR3 nucleotide sequence: TGTGCCAGCAGTTGGACTAGCGGGAGCCACGAGCAGTACTTC. The J gene is TRBJ2-7, the V gene TRBV19; TRBD2 matches 13 bases. V gave up 9 bases and J gave up 5 bases; unmatched junction bases: 7. This CDR3 spans 14 amino acids. Germline V gene lookup returns CDR1 LNHDA and CDR2 SQIVND (reference sequence).

This clonotype showed up many times. The chain has TRBV10-3 and TRBJ2-5; 8 bases fit TRBD1. With V trimmed by 0 bases and J by 4 bases, 1 base remained unmatched. The germline gives CDR1 ENHRY, CDR2 SYGVKD. The CDR3 extends over 14 amino acids. CDR3 DNA sequence: TGTGCCATCAGTGAGTCCGACAGGGGAGAGACCCAGTACTTC. Translation gives CAISESDRGETQYF.

This sequence joins TRBV10-3 and TRBJ1-2; D perhaps matches TRBD1 (5 bases). The CDR3 length is 12 residues. V lost 4 bases and J lost 4, with 7 bases in between. Germline values: CDR1 ENHRY, CDR2 SYGVKD. For the CDR3, the DNA is TGTGCCATCAGTGCAGGGATCTATGGCTACACCTTC. As protein: CAISAGIYGYTF.

The chain links TRBV4-3 to TRBJ2-5; TRBD2 might be the D (5 bases). The CDR3 length is 16 residues. V was cut by 0 bases and J by 7 bases, with 18 bases left in between. Looked up from germline, CDR1 is LGHNA and CDR2 is YSLEER. The CDR3 is CASSQDPEEGFATQYF. CDR3 bases: TGCGCCAGCAGCCAAGATCCGGAGGAAGGGTTTGCGACCCAGTACTTC.

V and J are TRBV7-9 and TRBJ2-5; no reliable D call. The CDR3 has 15 residues. V lost 2 bases, J lost 2 bases, and 12 bases lay in between. Germline CDR1 SEHNR, CDR2 FQNEAQ (reference sequence). This CDR3 is CASSLFVRVQETQYF. CDR3 nucleotides: TGTGCCAGCAGCTTATTTGTTCGGGTTCAAGAGACCCAGTACTTC.